This record covers a single T cell receptor (beta chain). Antigen: not known. The sample belongs to a study of PD-1 blockade in classical Hodgkin lymphoma. Findings of the study overall: Factors driving the repertoire differences, possibly disease activity or prior therapy, remain undefined.

The table came from immunoSEQ multiplex PCR; TCRdb's copy has only in-frame clones and leaves some out. This repertoire shows 25,000 to 35,000 clones, approximately 90% found once; its top ten account for 0.95% to 1.5%. The germline gives CDR1 LNHDA, CDR2 SQIVND (reference sequence). Trimming left V 4 bases short and J 1 base short, with 2 bases between. The CDR3 has 12 residues. Stated time point: newly diagnosed, previously untreated cHL patient sample. Magnetic depletion of unwanted cells isolated CD4+ T cells from thawed PBMCs. The receptor was derived from a human donor with classical Hodgkin lymphoma. This chain connects TRBV19 to TRBJ1-5; D gene ambiguous. Sequencing was carried out using CD4+ T cells from blood. This CDR3 is CASSKSNQPQHF. The DNA of the CDR3 is TGTGCCAGTAGTAAAAGCAATCAGCCCCAGCATTTT.